Below are 3 T cell receptor beta chains sequenced from a single sample in a study of technical replicates of blood from four donors. The protocol was immunoSEQ multiplex PCR, while the TCRdb copy is restricted to in-frame clones and leaves out a portion. Among some 96,000 clones, approximately 94% were seen once, and the ten largest hold 0.2% to 0.25%. Sequencing used T cells isolated from PBMCs. The receptors shown here come from a human donor in good health.

V and J are TRBV6-1 and TRBJ1-5, with a weak D call TRBD1 (5 bases). Trimming cost V 7 bases and J 4 bases, with 14 bases left between them. This CDR3 has 14 amino acids. Germline assignment: CDR1 MNHNS and CDR2 SASEGT. For the CDR3, the DNA is TGTGCCAGCATTCGGGGGGGATCTAATCAGCCCCAGCATTTT. This codes for CASIRGGSNQPQHF.

The chain combines TRBV10-3 with TRBJ2-7; TRBD2 might be the D (5 bases). The CDR3 runs to 13 residues. Trimming removed 3 bases from V and 3 bases from J, with 9 bases in between. CDR1 and CDR2 from the germline V gene are ENHRY and SYGVKD. CDR3 sequence reads: CAISDSADYEQYF. The CDR3 DNA reads as TGTGCCATCAGTGATAGCGCTGACTACGAGCAGTACTTC.

The chain is built from TRBV11-2 and TRBJ1-5, with D possibly TRBD1 on 6 matching bases. The CDR3 has 15 residues. Per the germline V gene, CDR1 is SGHAT and CDR2 is FQNNGV. V was pared by 6 bases and J by 5 bases, with 17 bases between. CDR3 in amino acids: CASRPGQTSDQPQHF. The CDR3 DNA reads as TGTGCCAGCAGACCAGGACAGACCAGTGATCAGCCCCAGCATTTT.